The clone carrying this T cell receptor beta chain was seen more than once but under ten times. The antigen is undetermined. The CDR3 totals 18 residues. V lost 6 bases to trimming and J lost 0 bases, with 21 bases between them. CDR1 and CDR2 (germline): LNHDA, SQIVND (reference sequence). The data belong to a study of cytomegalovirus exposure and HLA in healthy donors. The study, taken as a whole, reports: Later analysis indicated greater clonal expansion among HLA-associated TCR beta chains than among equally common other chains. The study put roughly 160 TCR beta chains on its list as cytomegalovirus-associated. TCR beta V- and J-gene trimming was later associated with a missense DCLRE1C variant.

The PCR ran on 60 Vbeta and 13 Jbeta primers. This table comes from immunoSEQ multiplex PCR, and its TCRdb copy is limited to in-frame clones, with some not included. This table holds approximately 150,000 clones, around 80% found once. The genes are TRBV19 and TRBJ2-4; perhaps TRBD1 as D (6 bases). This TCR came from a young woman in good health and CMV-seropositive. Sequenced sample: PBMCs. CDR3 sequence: CASRKPTGLLLAKNIQYF. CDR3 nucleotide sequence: TGTGCCAGTAGGAAACCGACAGGCTTGCTACTAGCCAAAAACATTCAGTACTTC.